The clone carrying this TCR beta chain showed up many times. TCRdb re-analysed the PCR reads in MiXCR, keeping a single row per CDR3 protein. Found here are tens of thousands of distinct CDR3 sequences, 50% to 65% of them singletons; the top ten hold over 11%. The data were obtained in a study of CDR3 diversity in severe acne. Germline CDR1 SGHRS, CDR2 YFSETQ. The CDR3 is 14 residues long. V lost 5 bases to trimming and J lost 5 bases, with 13 bases between them. The V gene is TRBV5-1, the J gene TRBJ1-4; no reliable D call. Sequencing was performed on blood. This sequence originates from a male donor in good health, without acne. In DNA, the CDR3 is TGCGCCAGCAGTGTTGAAGCAGAAAATGAAAAACTGTTTTTT. This sequence encodes CASSVEAENEKLFF.